Sequencing of this T cell receptor (beta chain) was carried out in a study of shared clonotypes between healthy human individuals. Study background: Three CD4 naive, three CD4 memory, two CD8 naive and one CD8 memory plate were used per donor.

Only one count was recorded for this clone. Germline assignment: CDR1 SNHLY and CDR2 FYNNEI. Between the trimmed V and J ends, which lost 6 bases and 7 bases, there was a span of 12 bases. The CDR3 contains 13 residues. Clones were read by immunoSEQ multiplex PCR, and TCRdb kept only the in-frame ones, dropping some. Here the sample spans roughly 1,000,000 clones, approximately 80% being singletons. This TCR was recovered from a man between 18 and 29 years old in good health. Some clones in this sample may be carry-over from other donors' samples. The V call is TRBV2, the J call TRBJ1-4; D is perhaps TRBD1 (5 bases). Specimen: memory CD4+ T cells from PBMCs. Subset of the sample: CD45RA-negative fraction. The CDR3 region has the DNA TGTGCCAGCAGAGACTCGGGGGGTGAAAAACTGTTTTTT. Translated: CASRDSGGEKLFF.